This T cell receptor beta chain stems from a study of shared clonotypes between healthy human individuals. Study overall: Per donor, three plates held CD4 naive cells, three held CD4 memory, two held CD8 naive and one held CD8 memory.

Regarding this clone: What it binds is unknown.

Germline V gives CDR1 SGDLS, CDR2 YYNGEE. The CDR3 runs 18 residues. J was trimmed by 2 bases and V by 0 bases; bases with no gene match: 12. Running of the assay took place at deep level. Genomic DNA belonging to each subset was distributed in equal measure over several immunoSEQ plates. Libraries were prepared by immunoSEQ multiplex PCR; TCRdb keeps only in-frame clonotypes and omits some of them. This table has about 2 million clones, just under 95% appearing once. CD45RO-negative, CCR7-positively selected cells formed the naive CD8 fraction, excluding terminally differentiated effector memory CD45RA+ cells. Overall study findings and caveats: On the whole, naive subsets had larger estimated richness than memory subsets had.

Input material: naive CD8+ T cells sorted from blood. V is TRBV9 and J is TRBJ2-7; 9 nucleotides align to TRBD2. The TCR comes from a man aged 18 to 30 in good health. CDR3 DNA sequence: TGTGCCAGCAGCGTAGATCCGTTTGGACTAGCGAATACCTACGAGCAGTACTTC. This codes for CASSVDPFGLANTYEQYF.